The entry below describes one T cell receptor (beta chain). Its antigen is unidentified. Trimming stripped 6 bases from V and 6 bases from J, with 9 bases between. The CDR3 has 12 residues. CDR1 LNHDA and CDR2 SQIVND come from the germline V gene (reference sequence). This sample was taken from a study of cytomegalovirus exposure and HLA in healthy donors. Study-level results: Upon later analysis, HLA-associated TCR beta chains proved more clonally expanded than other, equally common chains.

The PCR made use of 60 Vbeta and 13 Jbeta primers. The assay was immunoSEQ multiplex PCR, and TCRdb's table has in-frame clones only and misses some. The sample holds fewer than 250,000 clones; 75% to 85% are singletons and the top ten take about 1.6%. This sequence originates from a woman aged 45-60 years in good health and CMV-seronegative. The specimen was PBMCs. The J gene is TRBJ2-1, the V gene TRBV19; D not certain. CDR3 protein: CASSLTGNEQFF. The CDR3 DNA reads TGTGCCAGTAGCTTGACGGGCAATGAGCAGTTCTTC.